The text below deals with one T cell receptor (beta chain). What it recognizes is unknown. The data derive from a study of beta chain features in type 1 diabetes. Regarding the study as a whole: PCR might favor shorter templates, but any such skew would affect patients and controls equally.

The sequenced template was cDNA made from the entire isolated RNA. Some clones are missing from TCRdb's copy, which holds only in-frame ones; the method was immunoSEQ multiplex PCR. Of roughly 330,000 clones in the sample, around 10% were seen once. CDR1 and CDR2 (germline): SNHLY, FYNNEI. With 6 bases clipped from V and 6 bases from J, the junction kept 7 bases outside the gene matches. The CDR3 loop spans 13 amino acids. Around 100 mL of blood, on average, came from one heparinised draw per donor. The chain carries TRBV2 and TRBJ1-2, with 7 bases identical to TRBD1. This clonotype was obtained from a woman under 40 in good health. The sample comprised naive CD4+ T cells from blood. In DNA, the CDR3 is TGTGCCAGCAGCGCCAGGGGGATCCATGGCTACACCTTC. It codes for CASSARGIHGYTF.